This T cell receptor (beta chain) was recorded in a study of shared clonotypes between healthy human individuals. In the study overall: Each donor contributed plates that comprised three CD4 naive, three CD4 memory, two CD8 naive and one CD8 memory.

The repertoire was sequenced with immunoSEQ multiplex PCR; TCRdb's copy has only in-frame clones and lacks some. The sample includes a few hundred thousand clones, about 97% of them seen just once. With respect to this clone: Antigen unknown.

The CDR3 consists of 13 residues. V lost 0 bases to trimming and J lost 3 bases, with 8 bases between them. Germline CDR1 is GTSNPN and CDR2 is SVGIG (reference sequence). The study, taken as a whole, reports: The diversity represented, both genetic and in exposure history, was limited by few donors.

With CCR7-negative CD45RA+ TemRA cells, CD45RO+ cells were combined in CD8 memory. This receptor was taken from a man aged 30 to 45 in good health. J is TRBJ1-2 and V is TRBV30; D not certain. What was sequenced was memory CD8+ T cells sorted from blood. The subset: CD45RO+ cells pooled with CCR7-negative TemRA cells. The CDR3 spells CAWSVPPHYGYTF. The DNA for the CDR3 is TGTGCCTGGAGTGTACCGCCACACTATGGCTACACCTTC.